This T cell receptor beta chain was captured in a study of shared clonotypes between healthy human individuals. Of note for this clone: No antigen is known for it.

CD8 cells classed as naive were CD45RO-negative and positively selected for CCR7, excluding terminally differentiated effector memory CD45RA+ cells. Healthy HIV-negative adults with no recent acute infections or vaccinations were recruited as donors. Data came from immunoSEQ multiplex PCR; TCRdb stores just in-frame clones and leaves some out. This sample has about 2.1 million clones, with 80% to 95% found just once. Study results and caveats: Clonotypes shared by all four donors outscored non-shared clonotypes in generation probability. In general, naive subsets displayed greater estimated richness than memory subsets did. The naive CD4 repertoires of several donors were compared, and around 5% of clonotypes were shared.

The source of this sequence is a man between 18 and 29 years old in good health. Some clones in this sample may be carry-over from other donors' samples. The sequenced sample consisted of naive CD8+ T cells from PBMCs.

The CDR3 reads CASSEPGNTEAFF. CDR3 nucleotide sequence: TGTGCCAGCAGTGAGCCCGGGAACACTGAAGCTTTCTTT. The chain joins TRBV6-4 to TRBJ1-1; no firm D call. This CDR3 has 13 amino acids. Germline CDR1 and CDR2: MRHNA and SNTAGT. Trimming took 3 bases from V and 1 from J, leaving 6 bases between them.